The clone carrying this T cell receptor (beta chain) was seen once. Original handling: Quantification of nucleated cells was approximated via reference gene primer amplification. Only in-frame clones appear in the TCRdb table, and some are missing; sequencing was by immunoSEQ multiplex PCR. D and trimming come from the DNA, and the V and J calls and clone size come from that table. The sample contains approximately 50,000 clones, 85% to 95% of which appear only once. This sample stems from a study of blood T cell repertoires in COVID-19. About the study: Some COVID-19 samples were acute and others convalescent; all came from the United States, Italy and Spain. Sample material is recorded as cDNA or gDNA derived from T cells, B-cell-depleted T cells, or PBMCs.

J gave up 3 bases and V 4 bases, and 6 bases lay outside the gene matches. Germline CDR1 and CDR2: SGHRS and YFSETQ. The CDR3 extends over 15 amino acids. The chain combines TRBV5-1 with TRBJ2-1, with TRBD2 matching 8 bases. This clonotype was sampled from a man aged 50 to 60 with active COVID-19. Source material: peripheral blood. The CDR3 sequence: CASSLLAEDYNEQFF. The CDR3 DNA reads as TGCGCCAGCAGCCTACTAGCGGAGGACTACAATGAGCAGTTCTTC. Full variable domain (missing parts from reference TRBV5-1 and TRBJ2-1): KAGVTQTPRYLIKTRGQQVTLSCSPISGHRSVSWYQQTPGQGLQFLFEYFSETQRNKGNFPGRFSGRQFSNSRSEMNVSTLELGDSALYLCASSLLAEDYNEQFFGPGTRLTVL.